This T cell receptor (beta chain) is drawn from a study of T cell responses to AZD1222 COVID-19 vaccine. Points from the study as a whole: Spike was spanned by vaccine-associated CD4 TCRs, which were dominant at 160-218 and 743-854.

Here immunoSEQ multiplex PCR was the method, and the copy in TCRdb shows in-frame clones only, minus some. Of about 150,000 clones listed, 80% to 90% are singletons. The CDR3 is made up of 11 amino acids. Germline CDR1 is SGHTA and CDR2 is FQGNSA. A remark on this clone: Antigen unknown. One junction end does not reproduce the germline sequence, and a read error may be involved.

The clonotype was recovered from an adult in good health. The source material was peripheral blood, sampled on day 0 of MenACWY control vaccination. The chain has TRBV7-2 and TRBJ2-7; D is unclear. CDR3 DNA: TGTGCCAGCAGCTTAGCCGGCCCCAGCGTCTTC. Translating it yields CASSLAGPSVF. Full variable domain (rest looked up from reference TRBV7-2 and TRBJ2-7): GAGVSQSPSNKVTEKGKDVELRCDPISGHTALYWYRQSLGQGLEFLIYFQGNSAPDKSGLPSDRFSAERTGGSVSTLTIQRTQQEDSAVYLCASSLAGPSVFGPGTRLTVT.